Below, one T cell receptor (beta chain) is given with its context. Original data processing: Amplified reference gene primers provided the basis for estimating nucleated cell counts. Generated by immunoSEQ multiplex PCR, the TCRdb table keeps only in-frame clones and is missing some. V and J calls and clone size are given by that table; D and trimming were obtained from the DNA. The sample lists about 270,000 clones; roughly 86% were seen once. This record comes from a study of blood T cell repertoires in COVID-19. Across the whole study: Specimens from acute and convalescent COVID-19 originated in the United States, Italy and Spain. PBMCs, B-cell-depleted T cells, or T cells provided the cDNA or gDNA that made up the material.

This clonotype was obtained from a man aged 35-49 years with active or convalescent COVID-19. The material sequenced was peripheral blood.

The CDR3 region has the DNA TGTGCCAGCAGCTTAGGGACTAGCGGATACAATGAGCAGTTCTTC. Translation: CASSLGTSGYNEQFF. The chain carries TRBV11-3 and TRBJ2-1; TRBD2 agrees at 10 bases. CDR1 and CDR2 from the germline V gene are SGHNT and YENEEA. This CDR3 spans 15 amino acids. The V and J ends lost 1 base and 4 bases, in that order; junction bases with no gene match: 1.